This T cell receptor (beta chain) was captured in a study of T cell repertoires and HLA-DP antigens. Study summary: In vitro CD4+ alloreactivity was against HeLa-presented HLA-DP.

Germline V lookup: CDR1 LGHNT, CDR2 FRNRAP. This CDR3 is 12 amino acids long. V lost 5 bases and J lost 4, with 6 bases in between. The count of this clone is one. Its target is unknown. Findings and caveats of the study: Sorted CD137+ cells had clonality around 0.39 against both alloantigens, versus around 0.04 pre-culture. Antigen presentation used HeLa cells, with total CD4+ cells responding.

Generated by immunoSEQ multiplex PCR, the TCRdb table keeps only in-frame clones and is missing some. The sample holds over 100,000 clones, around 92% seen once. The origin of this receptor is a woman under 30 in good health and CMV-seronegative. Sequenced input: CD4+ T cells from PBMCs. V usage is TRBV12-5 and J usage is TRBJ1-5; D not certain. CDR3 loop: CASGKPNQPQHF. Here the CDR3 DNA reads TGTGCTAGTGGTAAGCCTAATCAGCCCCAGCATTTT.